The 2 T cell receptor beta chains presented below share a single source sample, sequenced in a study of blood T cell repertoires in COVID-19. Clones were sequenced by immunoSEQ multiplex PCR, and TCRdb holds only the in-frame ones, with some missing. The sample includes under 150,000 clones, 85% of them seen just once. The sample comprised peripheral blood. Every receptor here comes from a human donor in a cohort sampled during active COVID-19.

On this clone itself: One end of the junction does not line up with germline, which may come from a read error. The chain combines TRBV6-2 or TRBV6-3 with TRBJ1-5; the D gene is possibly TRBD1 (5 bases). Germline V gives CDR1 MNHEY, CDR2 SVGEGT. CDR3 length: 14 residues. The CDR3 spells CASSNSREVKPQHF. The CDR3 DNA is TGTGCCAGCAGTAACTCCAGGGAGGTTAAGCCCCAGCATTTT.

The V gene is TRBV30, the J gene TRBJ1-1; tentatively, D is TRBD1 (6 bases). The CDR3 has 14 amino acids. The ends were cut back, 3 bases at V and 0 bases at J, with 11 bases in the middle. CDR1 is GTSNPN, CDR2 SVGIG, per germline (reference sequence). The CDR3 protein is CAWRDRYMNTEAFF. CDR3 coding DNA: TGTGCCTGGAGGGACAGATATATGAACACTGAAGCTTTCTTT.